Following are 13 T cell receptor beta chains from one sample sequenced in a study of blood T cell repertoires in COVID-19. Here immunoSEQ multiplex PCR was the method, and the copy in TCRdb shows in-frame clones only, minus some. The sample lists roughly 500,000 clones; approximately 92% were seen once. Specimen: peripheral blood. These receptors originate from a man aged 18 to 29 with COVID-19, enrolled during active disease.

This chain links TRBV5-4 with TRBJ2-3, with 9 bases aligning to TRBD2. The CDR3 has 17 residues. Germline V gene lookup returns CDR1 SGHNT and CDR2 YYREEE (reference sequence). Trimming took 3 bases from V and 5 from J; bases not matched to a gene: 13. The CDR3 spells CASSSARSSGGRDTQYF. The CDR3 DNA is TGTGCCAGCAGCTCCGCCCGGAGTAGCGGGGGTCGAGATACGCAGTATTTT.

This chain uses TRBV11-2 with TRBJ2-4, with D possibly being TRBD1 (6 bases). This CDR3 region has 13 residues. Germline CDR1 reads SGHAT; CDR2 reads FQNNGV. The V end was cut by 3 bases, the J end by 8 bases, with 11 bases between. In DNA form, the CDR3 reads TGTGCCAGCAGCTTGGGGGCCCCCTACATTCAGTACTTC. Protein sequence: CASSLGAPYIQYF.

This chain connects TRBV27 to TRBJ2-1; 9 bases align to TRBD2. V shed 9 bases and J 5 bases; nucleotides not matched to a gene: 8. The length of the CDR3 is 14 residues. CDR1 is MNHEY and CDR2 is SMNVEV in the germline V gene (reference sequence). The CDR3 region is CASNSGSSHNEQFF. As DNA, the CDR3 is TGTGCCAGTAATAGCGGGAGTTCCCACAATGAGCAGTTCTTC.

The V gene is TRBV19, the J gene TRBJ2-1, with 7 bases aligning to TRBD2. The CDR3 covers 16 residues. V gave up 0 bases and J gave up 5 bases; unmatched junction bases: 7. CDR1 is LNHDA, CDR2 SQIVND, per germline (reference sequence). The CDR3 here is CASSIDGGGFNNEQFF. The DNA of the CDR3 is TGTGCCAGTAGTATAGATGGCGGGGGATTCAACAATGAGCAGTTCTTC.

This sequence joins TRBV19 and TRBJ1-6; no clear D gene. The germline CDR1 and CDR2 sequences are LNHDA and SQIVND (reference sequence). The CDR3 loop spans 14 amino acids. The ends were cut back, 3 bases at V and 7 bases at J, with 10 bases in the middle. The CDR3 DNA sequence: TGTGCCAGTAGTATGAGTGGAGGGAATTCACCCCTCCACTTT. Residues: CASSMSGGNSPLHF.

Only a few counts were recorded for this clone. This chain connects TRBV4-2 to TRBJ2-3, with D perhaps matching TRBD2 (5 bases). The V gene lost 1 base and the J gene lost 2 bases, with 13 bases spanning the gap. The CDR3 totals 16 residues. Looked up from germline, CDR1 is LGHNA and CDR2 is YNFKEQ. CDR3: CASSQGPRDLTDTQYF. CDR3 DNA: TGTGCCAGCAGCCAAGGTCCCCGGGATCTCACAGATACGCAGTATTTT.

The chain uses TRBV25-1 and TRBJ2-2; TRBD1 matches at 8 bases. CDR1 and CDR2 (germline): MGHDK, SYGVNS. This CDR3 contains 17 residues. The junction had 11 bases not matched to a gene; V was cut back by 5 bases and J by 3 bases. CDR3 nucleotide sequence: TGTGCCAGCAGTCACCAGGGGGGACAGGAGGACACCGGGGAGCTGTTTTTT. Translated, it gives CASSHQGGQEDTGELFF.

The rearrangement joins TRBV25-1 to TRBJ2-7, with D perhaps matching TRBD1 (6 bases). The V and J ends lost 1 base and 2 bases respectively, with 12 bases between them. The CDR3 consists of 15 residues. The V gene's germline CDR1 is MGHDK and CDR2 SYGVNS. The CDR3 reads CASSESGRGTYEQYF. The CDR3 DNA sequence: TGTGCCAGCAGTGAATCAGGCAGGGGCACCTACGAGCAGTACTTC.

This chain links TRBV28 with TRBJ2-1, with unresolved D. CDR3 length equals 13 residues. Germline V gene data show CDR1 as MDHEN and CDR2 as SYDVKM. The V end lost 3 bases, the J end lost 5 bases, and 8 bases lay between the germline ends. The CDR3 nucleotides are TGTGCCAGCAGTTTCGTACTACACAATGAGCAGTTCTTC. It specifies CASSFVLHNEQFF.

The CDR3 DNA is TGTGCCAGCAGTGAACGGGGGACAGGAGCTGCGAGAGGAGCTTTCTTT. Amino acid sequence: CASSERGTGAARGAFF. This chain connects TRBV6-1 to TRBJ1-1; 8 bases are a match to TRBD1. Germline V gene sequence: CDR1 MNHNS, CDR2 SASEGT. Losses at the gene ends were 2 bases for V and 10 bases for J; bases not matched to a gene: 15. The CDR3 spans 16 residues.

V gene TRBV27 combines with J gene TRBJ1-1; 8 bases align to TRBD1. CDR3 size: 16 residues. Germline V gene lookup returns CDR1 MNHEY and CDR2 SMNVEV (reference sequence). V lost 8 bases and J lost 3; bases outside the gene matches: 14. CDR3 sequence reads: CASLPDRGRLDTEAFF. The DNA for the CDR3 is TGTGCCAGCCTCCCCGACAGGGGACGATTGGACACTGAAGCTTTCTTT.

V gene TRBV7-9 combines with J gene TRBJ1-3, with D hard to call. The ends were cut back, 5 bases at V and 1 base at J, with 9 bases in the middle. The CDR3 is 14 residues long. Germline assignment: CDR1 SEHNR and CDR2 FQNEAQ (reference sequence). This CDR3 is CASSKLESGNTIYF. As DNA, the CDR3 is TGTGCCAGCAGCAAATTGGAGTCTGGAAACACCATATATTTT. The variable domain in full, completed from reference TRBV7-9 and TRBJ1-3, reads DTGVSQNPRHKITKRGQNVTFRCDPISEHNRLYWYRQTLGQGPEFLTYFQNEAQLEKSRLLSDRFSAERPKGSFSTLEIQRTEQGDSAMYLCASSKLESGNTIYFGEGSWLTVV.

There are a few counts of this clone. The CDR3 is CASSPSAGGRGDTQYF. CDR3 nucleotides: TGTGCCAGTAGTCCTTCGGCGGGGGGGAGAGGAGATACGCAGTATTTT. The chain joins TRBV19 to TRBJ2-3; 9 nucleotides agree with TRBD2. The CDR3 has 16 amino acids. Per germline, CDR1 LNHDA and CDR2 SQIVND (reference sequence). Trimming cost V 5 bases and J 5 bases; bases outside gene matches: 11.